The subject of this entry is one TCR beta chain. Other DNA sequences in this specimen translate into the identical CDR3. The data were produced by immunoSEQ multiplex PCR, yet TCRdb's version contains in-frame clones alone and is incomplete. Here the sample spans some 250,000 clones, approximately 85% being singletons. This record comes from a study of blood T cell repertoires in COVID-19. Whole-study context: COVID-19 samples from acute and convalescent phases originated in the United States, Italy and Spain. From T cells, B-cell-depleted T cells, or PBMCs came the material, which was cDNA or gDNA.

Trimming left V 2 bases short and J 3 bases short, with 5 bases between. Germline values: CDR1 SEHNR, CDR2 FQNEAQ (reference sequence). This CDR3 comprises 12 residues. This TCR was sampled from a human donor in a cohort sampled during active COVID-19. The chain combines TRBV7-9 with TRBJ2-7; no definite D call. Sequencing input: peripheral blood. This CDR3 is CASSLTGYEQYF. Written as DNA, the CDR3 is TGTGCCAGCAGCTTAACGGGCTACGAGCAGTACTTC.